This TCR beta chain was observed in a study of shared clonotypes between healthy human individuals. The repertoire was sequenced with immunoSEQ multiplex PCR; TCRdb's copy has only in-frame clones and lacks some. The sample includes 2 million to 2.5 million clones, just under 95% of them seen just once. The germline CDR1 and CDR2 sequences are SGHRS and YFSETQ. CDR3 length: 15 amino acids. V shed 4 bases and J shed 2 bases, with 16 bases lying between them. This TCR came from a man aged 18 to 30 in good health. Some clones in this sample may be carry-over from other donors' samples. Sequencing input: naive CD4+ T cells from PBMCs. Subset described: CD45RA+ positively selected. The chain employs TRBV5-1 and TRBJ2-7; D possibly corresponds to TRBD2 (6 bases). In DNA form, the CDR3 reads TGCGCCAGCAGCCCGGGCCCTAGCGCTGCCTACGAGCAGTACTTC. Its translation is CASSPGPSAAYEQYF.